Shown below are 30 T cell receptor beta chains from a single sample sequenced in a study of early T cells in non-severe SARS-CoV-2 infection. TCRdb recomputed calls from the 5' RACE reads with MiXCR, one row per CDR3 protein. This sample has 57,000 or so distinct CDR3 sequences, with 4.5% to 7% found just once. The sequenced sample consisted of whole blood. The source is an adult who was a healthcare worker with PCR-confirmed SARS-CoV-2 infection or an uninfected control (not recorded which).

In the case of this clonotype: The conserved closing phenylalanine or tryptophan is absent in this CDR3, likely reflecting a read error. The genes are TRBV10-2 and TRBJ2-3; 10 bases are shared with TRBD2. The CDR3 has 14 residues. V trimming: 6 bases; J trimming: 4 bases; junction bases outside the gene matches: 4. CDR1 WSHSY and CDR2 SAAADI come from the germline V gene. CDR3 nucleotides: TGCGCCAGCAGCTCTAGCGGGGGTTCAGATACGCAGTATCTT. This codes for CASSSSGGSDTQYL.

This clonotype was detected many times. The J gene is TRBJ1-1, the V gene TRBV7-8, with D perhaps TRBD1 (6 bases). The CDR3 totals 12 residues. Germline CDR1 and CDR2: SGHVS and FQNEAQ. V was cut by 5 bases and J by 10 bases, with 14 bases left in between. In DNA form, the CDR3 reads TGTGCCAGCAGCCCGGGACAAGGAGCAGCTTTCTTT. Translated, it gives CASSPGQGAAFF.

The CDR3 reads CASSYNRGSAGYTF. The CDR3 DNA reads as TGTGCCAGCAGTTACAACAGGGGGTCCGCTGGCTACACCTTC. This chain connects TRBV6-2 or TRBV6-3 to TRBJ1-2, with TRBD1 matching over 8 bases. With V trimmed by 2 bases and J by 7 bases, 6 bases remained unmatched. Per germline, CDR1 MNHEY and CDR2 SVGEGT. The CDR3 is made up of 14 amino acids.

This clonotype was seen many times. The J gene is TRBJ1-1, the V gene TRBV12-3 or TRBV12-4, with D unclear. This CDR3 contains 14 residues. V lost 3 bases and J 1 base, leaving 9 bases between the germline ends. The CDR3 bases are TGTGCCAGCAGTTTGCTGGGTTGGAACACTGAAGCTTTCTTT. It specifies CASSLLGWNTEAFF.

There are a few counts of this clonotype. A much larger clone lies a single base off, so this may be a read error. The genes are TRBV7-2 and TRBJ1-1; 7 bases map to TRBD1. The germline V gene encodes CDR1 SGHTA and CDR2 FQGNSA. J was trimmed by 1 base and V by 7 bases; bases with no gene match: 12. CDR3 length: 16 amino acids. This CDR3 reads CASTRVFGTENTEAFF. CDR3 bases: TGTGCCAGCACCCGGGTTTTCGGGACAGAGAACACTGAAGCTTTCTTT. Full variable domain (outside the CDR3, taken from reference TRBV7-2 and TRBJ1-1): GAGVSQSPSNKVTEKGKDVELRCDPISGHTALYWYRQSLGQGLEFLIYFQGNSAPDKSGLPSDRFSAERTGGSVSTLTIQRTQQEDSAVYLCASTRVFGTENTEAFFGQGTRLTVV.

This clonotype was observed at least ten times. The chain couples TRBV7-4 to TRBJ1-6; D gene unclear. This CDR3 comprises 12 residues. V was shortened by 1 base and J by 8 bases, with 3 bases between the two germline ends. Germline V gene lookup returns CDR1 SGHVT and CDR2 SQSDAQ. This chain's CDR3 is CASSLDYSPLHF. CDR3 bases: TGTGCCAGCAGCTTAGATTATTCACCCCTCCACTTT.

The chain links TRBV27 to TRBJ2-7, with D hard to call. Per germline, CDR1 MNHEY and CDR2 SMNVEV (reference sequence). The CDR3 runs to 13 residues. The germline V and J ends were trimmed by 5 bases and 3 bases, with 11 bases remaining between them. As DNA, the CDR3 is TGTGCCAGCAGTCGCTCCCCCCACTACGAGCAGTACTTC. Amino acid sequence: CASSRSPHYEQYF.

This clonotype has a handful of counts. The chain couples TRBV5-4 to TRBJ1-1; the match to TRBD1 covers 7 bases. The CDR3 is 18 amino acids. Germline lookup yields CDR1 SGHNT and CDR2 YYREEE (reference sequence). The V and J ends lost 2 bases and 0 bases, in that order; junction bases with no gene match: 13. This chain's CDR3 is CASSLLGPGTDLNTEAFF. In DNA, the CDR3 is TGTGCCAGCAGCTTACTGGGTCCAGGGACAGACTTGAACACTGAAGCTTTCTTT.

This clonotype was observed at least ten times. In DNA, the CDR3 is TGCAGCGTTCAAAGGACAGCGAACACTGAAGCTTTCTTT. Amino acids: CSVQRTANTEAFF. The chain combines TRBV29-1 with TRBJ1-1; weak D call: TRBD1 (6 bases). Per the germline V gene, CDR1 is SQVTM and CDR2 is ANQGSEA. This CDR3 has 13 residues. V was pared by 5 bases and J by 1 base, with 11 bases between.

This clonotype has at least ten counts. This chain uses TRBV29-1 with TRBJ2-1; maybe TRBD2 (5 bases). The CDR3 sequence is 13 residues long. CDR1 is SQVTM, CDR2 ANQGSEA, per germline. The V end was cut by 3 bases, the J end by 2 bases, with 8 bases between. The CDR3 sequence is CSVEGSAYNEQFF. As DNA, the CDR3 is TGCAGCGTTGAGGGGAGCGCCTACAATGAGCAGTTCTTC.

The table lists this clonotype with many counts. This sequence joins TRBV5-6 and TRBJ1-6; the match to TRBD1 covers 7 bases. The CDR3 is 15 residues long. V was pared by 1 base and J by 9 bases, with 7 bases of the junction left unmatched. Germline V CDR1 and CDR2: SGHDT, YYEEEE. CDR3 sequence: CASSLRGPRGSPLHF. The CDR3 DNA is TGTGCCAGCAGCTTGAGGGGGCCCAGGGGTTCACCCCTCCACTTT.

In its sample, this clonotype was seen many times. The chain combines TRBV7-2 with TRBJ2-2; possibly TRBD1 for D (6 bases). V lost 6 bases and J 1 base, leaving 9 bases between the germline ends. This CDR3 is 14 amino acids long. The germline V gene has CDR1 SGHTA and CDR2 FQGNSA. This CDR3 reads CASRRDMNTGELFF. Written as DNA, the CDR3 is TGTGCCAGCAGACGGGACATGAACACCGGGGAGCTGTTTTTT. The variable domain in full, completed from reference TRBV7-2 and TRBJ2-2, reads GAGVSQSPSNKVTEKGKDVELRCDPISGHTALYWYRQSLGQGLEFLIYFQGNSAPDKSGLPSDRFSAERTGGSVSTLTIQRTQQEDSAVYLCASRRDMNTGELFFGEGSRLTVL.

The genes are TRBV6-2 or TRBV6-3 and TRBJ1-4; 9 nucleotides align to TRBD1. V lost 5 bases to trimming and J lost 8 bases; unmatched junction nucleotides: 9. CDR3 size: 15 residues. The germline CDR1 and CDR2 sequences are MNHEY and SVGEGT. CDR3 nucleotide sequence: TGTGCCAGCAGTGGACCGGGACAGGGTGGAGAAAAACTGTTTTTT. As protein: CASSGPGQGGEKLFF.

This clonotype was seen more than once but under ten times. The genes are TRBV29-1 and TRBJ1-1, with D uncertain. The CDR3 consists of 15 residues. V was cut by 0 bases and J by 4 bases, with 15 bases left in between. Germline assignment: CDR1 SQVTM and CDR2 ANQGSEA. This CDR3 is CSVEERGGFSTEAFF. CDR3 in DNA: TGCAGCGTTGAAGAAAGAGGAGGATTCTCCACTGAAGCTTTCTTT.

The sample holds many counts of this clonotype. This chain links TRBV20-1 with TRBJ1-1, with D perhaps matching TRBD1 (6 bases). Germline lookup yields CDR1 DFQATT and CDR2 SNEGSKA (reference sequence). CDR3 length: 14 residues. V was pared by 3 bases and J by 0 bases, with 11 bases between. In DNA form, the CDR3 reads TGCAGTGCTAGGTTTGGACAGCTGAACACTGAAGCTTTCTTT. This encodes CSARFGQLNTEAFF.

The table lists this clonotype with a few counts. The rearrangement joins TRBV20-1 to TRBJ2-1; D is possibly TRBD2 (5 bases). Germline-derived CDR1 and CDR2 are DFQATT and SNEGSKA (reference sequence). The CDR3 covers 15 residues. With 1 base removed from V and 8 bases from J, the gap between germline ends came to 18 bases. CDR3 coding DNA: TGCAGTGCTAGAGTGGACGGGCCTGTTAGCGATGAGCAGTTCTTC. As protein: CSARVDGPVSDEQFF.

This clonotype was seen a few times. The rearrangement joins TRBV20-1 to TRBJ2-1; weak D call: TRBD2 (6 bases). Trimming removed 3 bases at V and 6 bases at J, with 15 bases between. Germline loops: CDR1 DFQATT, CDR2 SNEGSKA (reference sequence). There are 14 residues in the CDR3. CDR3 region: CSASRASETNEQFF. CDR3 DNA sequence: TGCAGTGCTAGTCGGGCTAGCGAGACCAATGAGCAGTTCTTC.

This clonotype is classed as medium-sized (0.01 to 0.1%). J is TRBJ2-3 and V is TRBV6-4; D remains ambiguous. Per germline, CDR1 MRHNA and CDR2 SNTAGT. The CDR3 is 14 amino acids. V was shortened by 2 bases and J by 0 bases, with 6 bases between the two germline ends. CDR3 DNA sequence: TGTGCCAGCAGTGACGAGGCTAGCACAGATACGCAGTATTTT. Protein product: CASSDEASTDTQYF.

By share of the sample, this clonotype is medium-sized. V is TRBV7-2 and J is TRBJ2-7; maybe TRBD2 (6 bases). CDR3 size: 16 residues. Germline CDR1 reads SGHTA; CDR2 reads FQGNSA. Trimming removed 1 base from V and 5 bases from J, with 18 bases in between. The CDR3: CASSLVGRDLGHEQYF. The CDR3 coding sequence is TGTGCCAGCAGCTTAGTGGGCAGGGACTTGGGGCACGAGCAGTACTTC.

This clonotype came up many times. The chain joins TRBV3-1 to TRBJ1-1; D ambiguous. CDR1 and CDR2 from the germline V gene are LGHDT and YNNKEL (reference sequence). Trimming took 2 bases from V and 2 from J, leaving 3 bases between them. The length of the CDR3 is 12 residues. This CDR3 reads CASSQSNTEAFF. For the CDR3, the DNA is TGTGCCAGCAGCCAATCAAACACTGAAGCTTTCTTT.

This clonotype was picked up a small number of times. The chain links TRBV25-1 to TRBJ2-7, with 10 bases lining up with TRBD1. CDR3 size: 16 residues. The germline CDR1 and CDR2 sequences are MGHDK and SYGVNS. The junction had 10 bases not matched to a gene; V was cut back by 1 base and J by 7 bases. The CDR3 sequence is CASSESAGQGSREQYF. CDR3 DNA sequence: TGTGCCAGCAGTGAATCCGCGGGACAGGGGTCAAGGGAGCAGTACTTC.

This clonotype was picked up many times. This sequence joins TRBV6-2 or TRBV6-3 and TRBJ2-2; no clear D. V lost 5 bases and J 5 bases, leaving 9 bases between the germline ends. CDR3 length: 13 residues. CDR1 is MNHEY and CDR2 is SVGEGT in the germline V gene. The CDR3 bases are TGTGCCAGCAGTCTACTGCGTACCGGGGAGCTGTTTTTT. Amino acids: CASSLLRTGELFF.

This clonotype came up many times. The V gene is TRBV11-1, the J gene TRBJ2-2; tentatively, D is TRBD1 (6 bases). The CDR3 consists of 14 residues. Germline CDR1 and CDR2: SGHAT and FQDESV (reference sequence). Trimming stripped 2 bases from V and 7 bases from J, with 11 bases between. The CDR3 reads CASSLKKGVGELFF. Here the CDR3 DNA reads TGTGCCAGCAGCTTAAAGAAGGGGGTCGGGGAGCTGTTTTTT.

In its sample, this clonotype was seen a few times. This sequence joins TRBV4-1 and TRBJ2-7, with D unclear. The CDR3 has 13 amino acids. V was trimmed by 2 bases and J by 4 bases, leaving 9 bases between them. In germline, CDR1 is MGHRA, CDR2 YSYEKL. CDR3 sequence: CASSQNLGYEQYF. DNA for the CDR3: TGCGCCAGCAGCCAAAATTTAGGGTACGAGCAGTACTTC.

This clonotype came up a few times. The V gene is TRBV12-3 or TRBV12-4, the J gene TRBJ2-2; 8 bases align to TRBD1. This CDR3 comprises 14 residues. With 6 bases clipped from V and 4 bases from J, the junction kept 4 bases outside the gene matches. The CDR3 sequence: CASRPGQVTGELFF. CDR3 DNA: TGTGCCAGCAGGCCGGGACAGGTCACCGGGGAGCTGTTTTTT.

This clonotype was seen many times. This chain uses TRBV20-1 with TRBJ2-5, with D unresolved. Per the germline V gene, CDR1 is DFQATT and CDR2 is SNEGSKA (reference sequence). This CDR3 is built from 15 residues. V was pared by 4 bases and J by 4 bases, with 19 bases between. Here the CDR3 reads CSAIREGWSRETQYF. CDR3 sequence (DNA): TGCAGTGCTATTAGGGAAGGGTGGTCAAGAGAGACCCAGTACTTC.

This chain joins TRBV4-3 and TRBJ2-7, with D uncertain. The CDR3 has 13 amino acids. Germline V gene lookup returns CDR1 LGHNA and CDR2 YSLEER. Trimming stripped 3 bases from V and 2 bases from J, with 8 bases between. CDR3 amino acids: CASSQGPTYEQYF. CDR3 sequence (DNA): TGCGCCAGCAGCCAGGGCCCCACCTACGAGCAGTACTTC.

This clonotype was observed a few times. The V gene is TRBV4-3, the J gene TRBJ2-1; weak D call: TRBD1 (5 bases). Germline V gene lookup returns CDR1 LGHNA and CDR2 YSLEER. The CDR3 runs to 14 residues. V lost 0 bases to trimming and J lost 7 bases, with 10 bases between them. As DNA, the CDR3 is TGCGCCAGCAGCCAAGATAGCAGGGCGAATGAGCAGTTCTTC. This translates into CASSQDSRANEQFF.

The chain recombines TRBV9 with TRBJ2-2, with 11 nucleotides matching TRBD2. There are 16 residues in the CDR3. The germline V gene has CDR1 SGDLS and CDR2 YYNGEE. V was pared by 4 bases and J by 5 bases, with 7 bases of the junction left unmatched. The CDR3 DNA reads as TGTGCCAGCAGCCAAACTAGCGGGAGACGTACCGGGGAGCTGTTTTTT. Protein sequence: CASSQTSGRRTGELFF.

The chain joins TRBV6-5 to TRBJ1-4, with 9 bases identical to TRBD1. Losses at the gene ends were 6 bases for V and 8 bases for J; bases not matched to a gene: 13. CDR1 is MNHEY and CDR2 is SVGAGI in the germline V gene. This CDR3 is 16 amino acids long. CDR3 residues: CASRFTGGPGDEKLFF. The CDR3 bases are TGTGCCAGCAGATTCACAGGGGGCCCTGGAGACGAAAAACTGTTTTTT.